One and the same sample provided the 11 T cell receptor beta chains below, sequenced in a study of cytomegalovirus exposure and HLA in healthy donors (dated by TCRdb to 2016 to 2017). Library construction relied on the immunoSEQ multiplex PCR assay. A mixture of 60 forward primers for TCR Vbeta segments and 13 reverse primers for TCR Jbeta segments was used in the multiplex PCR. TCRdb limited this immuneACCESS table to in-frame rearrangements with V and J called. A share of clones is missing; checked studies link under half to unresolved V genes, and the rest is unexplained. The sample table records approximately 150,000 clones; about three quarters of these occur just once. The top ten clonotypes cover less than 2% of the sample. The source material was PBMCs. These receptors were collected from a man aged 40-49 years in good health and CMV-seronegative.

This clone was seen a few times. J is TRBJ2-2 and V is TRBV5-1, with TRBD1 matching 8 bases. The CDR3 extends over 18 amino acids. The germline V gene encodes CDR1 SGHRS and CDR2 YFSETQ. The V gene end was trimmed by 3 bases and the J gene end by 0 bases; junction bases not matched to a gene: 10. The DNA for the CDR3 is TGCGCCAGCAGCTGGGGCCAGGGGGCTCGCGCGAACACCGGGGAGCTGTTTTTT. This encodes CASSWGQGARANTGELFF.

The chain joins TRBV4-3 to TRBJ1-3; 8 nucleotides match TRBD1. The CDR3 totals 15 residues. Germline V lookup: CDR1 LGHNA, CDR2 YSLEER. With V trimmed by 2 bases and J by 7 bases, 7 bases remained unmatched. For the CDR3, the DNA is TGCGCCAGCAGCCAACCGGACAGGGCGGGGAACACCATATATTTT. Translated, it gives CASSQPDRAGNTIYF.

The chain couples TRBV5-4 to TRBJ2-5; 14 bases are shared with TRBD2. V shed 2 bases and J 5 bases; nucleotides not matched to a gene: 14. The CDR3 loop spans 19 amino acids. Germline V gene lookup returns CDR1 SGHNT and CDR2 YYREEE (reference sequence). The CDR3 spells CASSLQGATSGRAFETQYF. Here the CDR3 DNA reads TGTGCCAGCAGCTTACAGGGGGCGACTAGCGGGAGGGCCTTTGAGACCCAGTACTTC.

This clone appeared a few times. This sequence joins TRBV29-1 and TRBJ1-1; maybe TRBD1 (6 bases). CDR1 is SQVTM and CDR2 is ANQGSEA in the germline V gene. This CDR3 has 13 amino acids. Trimming removed 1 base from V and 2 bases from J, with 8 bases in between. CDR3 in DNA: TGCAGCGTTGAAGGACAGGTTAACACTGAAGCTTTCTTT. This codes for CSVEGQVNTEAFF.

This chain joins TRBV13 and TRBJ2-3, with TRBD1 matching over 8 bases. This CDR3 has 17 residues. J lost 2 bases, V lost 5 bases, and 12 bases had no gene match. Germline V gene lookup returns CDR1 PRHDT and CDR2 FYEKMQ (reference sequence). In DNA form, the CDR3 reads TGTGCCAGCAGCGTACAGGACAGGGCCGGTTTCACAGATACGCAGTATTTT. Its translation is CASSVQDRAGFTDTQYF. Looking up the rest from reference TRBV13 and TRBJ2-3 gives the full variable domain: AAGVIQSPRHLIKEKRETATLKCYPIPRHDTVYWYQQGPGQDPQFLISFYEKMQSDKGSIPDRFSAQQFSDYHSELNMSSLELGDSALYFCASSVQDRAGFTDTQYFGPGTRLTVL.

The rearrangement uses TRBV6-5 and TRBJ2-7; D might be TRBD1 (6 bases). CDR3 size: 15 residues. V lost 0 bases and J lost 2, with 11 bases in between. Germline CDR1 and CDR2: MNHEY and SVGAGI. The CDR3 region has the DNA TGTGCCAGCAGTTACTCCAGGGGTCTCACCTACGAGCAGTACTTC. Amino acids: CASSYSRGLTYEQYF.

A single count supports this clone. V and J are TRBV5-1 and TRBJ2-7; D not resolved. CDR1 SGHRS and CDR2 YFSETQ come from the germline V gene. The CDR3 loop spans 19 amino acids. V was cut by 3 bases and J by 3 bases, with 28 bases left in between. CDR3 nucleotide sequence: TGCGCCAGCAGCTGGCCCGCGGCCCTCTTAAATAGGAAGAACTACGAGCAGTACTTC. Its protein product is CASSWPAALLNRKNYEQYF.

This clone was seen once. The chain is built from TRBV5-1 and TRBJ1-2; 7 bases are shared with TRBD1. V shed 0 bases, J shed 2 bases, and the junction held 4 bases outside the gene matches. CDR1 SGHRS and CDR2 YFSETQ come from the germline V gene. This CDR3 comprises 15 residues. The CDR3 nucleotides are TGCGCCAGCAGCTTGGAGACAGGGAACAACTATGGCTACACCTTC. Its translation: CASSLETGNNYGYTF.

The chain is built from TRBV6-5 and TRBJ2-5; D uncertain. Trimming removed 6 bases at V and 7 bases at J, with 12 bases between. Germline V gene lookup returns CDR1 MNHEY and CDR2 SVGAGI. CDR3 size: 12 residues. CDR3 nucleotides: TGTGCCAGCAGCCGCGACTTGACGACCCAGTACTTC. Amino acid sequence: CASSRDLTTQYF.

The table lists this clone with a count of one. The CDR3 here is CASSPLGGANTGELFF. Here the CDR3 DNA reads TGTGCCAGCAGCCCTCTAGGGGGCGCGAACACCGGGGAGCTGTTTTTT. The V gene is TRBV6-4, the J gene TRBJ2-2; TRBD1 aligns across 7 bases. Per germline, CDR1 MRHNA and CDR2 SNTAGT. This CDR3 has 16 residues. The V gene end was trimmed by 6 bases and the J gene end by 0 bases; junction bases not matched to a gene: 7.

V usage is TRBV28 and J usage is TRBJ2-1, with TRBD2 matching over 8 bases. The CDR3 sequence is 14 residues long. The J segment lost 2 bases and the V segment lost 5 bases, leaving 2 bases of the junction unmatched. The germline CDR1 and CDR2 sequences are MDHEN and SYDVKM. DNA of the CDR3: TGTGCCAGCAGTATTAGCGGGACCTACAATGAGCAGTTCTTC. This gives the protein CASSISGTYNEQFF.